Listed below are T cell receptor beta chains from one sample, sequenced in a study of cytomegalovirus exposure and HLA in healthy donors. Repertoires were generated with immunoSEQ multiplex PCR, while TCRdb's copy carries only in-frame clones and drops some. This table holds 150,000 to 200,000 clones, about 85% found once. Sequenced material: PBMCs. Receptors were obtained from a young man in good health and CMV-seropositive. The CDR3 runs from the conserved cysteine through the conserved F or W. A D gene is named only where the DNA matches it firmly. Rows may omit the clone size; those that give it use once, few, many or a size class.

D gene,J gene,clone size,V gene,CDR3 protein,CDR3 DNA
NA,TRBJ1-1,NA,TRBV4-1,CASSQWGGHTEAFF,TGCGCCAGCAGCCAATGGGGGGGGCACACTGAAGCTTTCTTT
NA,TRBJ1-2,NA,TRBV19,CAHPGHRTNYGYTF,TGTGCACATCCGGGACACCGTACTAACTATGGCTACACCTTC
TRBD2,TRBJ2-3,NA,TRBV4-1,CASSQELTSRGTDTQYF,TGCGCCAGCAGCCAAGAGCTGACTAGCAGAGGCACAGATACGCAGTATTTT
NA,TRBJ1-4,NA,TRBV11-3,CASSLSHLTATNEKLFF,TGTGCCAGCAGCTTGAGTCATCTTACTGCAACTAATGAAAAACTGTTTTTT
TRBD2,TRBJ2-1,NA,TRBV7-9,CASSFGTSGDEQFF,TGTGCCAGCAGCTTTGGGACTAGCGGGGATGAGCAGTTCTTC
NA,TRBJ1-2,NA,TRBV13,CASSLPGGHGYTF,TGTGCCAGCAGCCTGCCGGGGGGCCATGGCTACACCTTC
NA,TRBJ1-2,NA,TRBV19,CASGVLSDRGNYGYTF,TGTGCCAGTGGGGTCCTTTCGGATAGGGGGAACTATGGCTACACCTTC
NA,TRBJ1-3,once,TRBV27,CASSSIGQGSGNTIYF,TGTGCCAGCAGTTCGATCGGCCAGGGCTCTGGAAACACCATATATTTT
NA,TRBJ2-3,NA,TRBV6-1,CASVKREEDTQYF,TGTGCCAGCGTGAAGAGAGAGGAAGATACGCAGTATTTT
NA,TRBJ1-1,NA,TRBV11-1,CASSSRDTYTEAFF,TGTGCCAGCAGCTCCCGGGACACTTACACTGAAGCTTTCTTT
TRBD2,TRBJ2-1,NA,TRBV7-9,CASRLFTSGRENEQFF,TGTGCCAGCAGGCTGTTTACTAGCGGGAGGGAGAATGAGCAGTTCTTC
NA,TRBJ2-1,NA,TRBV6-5,CASSYSERPPYNEQFF,TGTGCCAGCAGTTACTCTGAGCGGCCACCCTACAATGAGCAGTTCTTC
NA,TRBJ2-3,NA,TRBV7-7,CASSPKRGTDTQYF,TGTGCTAGCAGCCCCAAACGGGGCACAGATACGCAGTATTTT
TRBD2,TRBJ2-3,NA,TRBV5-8,CASSLKKTAGGTDTQYF,TGTGCCAGCAGCTTGAAAAAAACAGCGGGAGGCACAGATACGCAGTATTTT
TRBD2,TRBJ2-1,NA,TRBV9,CASSGSSGSSYNEQFF,TGTGCCAGCAGCGGCAGTAGCGGGAGCTCCTACAATGAGCAGTTCTTC
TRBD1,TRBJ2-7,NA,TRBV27,CASSLRRQGARYEQYF,TGTGCCAGCAGCCTTAGGAGGCAGGGGGCGAGGTACGAGCAGTACTTC
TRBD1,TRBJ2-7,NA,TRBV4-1,CASSRHGQGVVSEQYF,TGCGCCAGCAGCCGCCATGGACAGGGTGTAGTATCCGAGCAGTACTTC
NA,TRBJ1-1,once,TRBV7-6,CASSLASGTEAFF,TGTGCCAGCAGCTTAGCGTCGGGAACTGAAGCTTTCTTT
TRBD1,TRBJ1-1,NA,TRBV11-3,CASSFQTGGGSEAFF,TGTGCCAGCAGCTTTCAGACAGGGGGCGGTTCTGAAGCTTTCTTT
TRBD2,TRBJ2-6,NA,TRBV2,CASSDILAGGGGANVLTF,TGTGCCAGCAGTGACATACTAGCGGGAGGGGGTGGGGCCAACGTCCTGACTTTC
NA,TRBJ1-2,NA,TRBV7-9,CSSSLADTHRERYGYTF,TGTTCCAGCAGCTTAGCTGACACCCACAGGGAACGCTATGGCTACACCTTC
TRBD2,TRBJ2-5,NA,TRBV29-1,CSVSAGVLETQYF,TGCAGCGTTTCCGCGGGAGTCTTGGAGACCCAGTACTTC
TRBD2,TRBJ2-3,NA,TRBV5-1,CASRQGLAGEDTQYF,TGCGCCAGCAGACAGGGACTAGCGGGAGAAGATACGCAGTATTTT
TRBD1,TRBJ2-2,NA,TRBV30,CAGLGTENTGELFF,TGTGCCGGCCTCGGGACAGAGAACACCGGGGAGCTGTTTTTT
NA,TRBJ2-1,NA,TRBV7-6,CASRAAGSSYNEQFF,TGTGCCAGCCGGGCCGCGGGGAGCTCCTACAATGAGCAGTTCTTC
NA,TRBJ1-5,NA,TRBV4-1,CASSLRSGQTSNQPQHF,TGCGCCAGCAGCCTCAGGTCCGGACAGACTAGCAATCAGCCCCAGCATTTT
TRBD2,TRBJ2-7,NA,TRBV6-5,CASSLAGPYEQYF,TGTGCCAGCAGTCTAGCGGGCCCCTACGAGCAGTACTTC
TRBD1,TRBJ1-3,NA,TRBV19,CASRGQTGNTIYF,TGTGCCAGTAGGGGACAGACTGGAAACACCATATATTTT
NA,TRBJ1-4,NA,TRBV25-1,CASSGPGHGNEKLFF,TGTGCCAGCAGTGGCCCGGGACATGGTAATGAAAAACTGTTTTTT
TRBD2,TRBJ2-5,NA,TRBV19,CASSAPRGPSGREGTQYF,TGTGCCAGTAGCGCCCCGAGAGGACCTAGCGGGAGGGAGGGGACCCAGTACTTC
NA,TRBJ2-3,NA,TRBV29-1,CSVEGGRRSTQYF,TGCAGCGTTGAAGGGGGCCGTAGGAGTACGCAGTATTTT
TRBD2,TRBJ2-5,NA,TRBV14,CASSQRGGGPPLQETQYF,TGTGCCAGCAGCCAACGTGGGGGAGGGCCCCCTCTCCAAGAGACCCAGTACTTC
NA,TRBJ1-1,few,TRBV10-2,CASSDGGRAEAFF,TGCGCCAGCAGTGATGGTGGGAGAGCTGAAGCTTTCTTT
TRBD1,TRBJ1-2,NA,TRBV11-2,CASSSLGQTSNYGYTF,TGTGCCAGCAGCTCCCTGGGACAGACATCTAACTATGGCTACACCTTC
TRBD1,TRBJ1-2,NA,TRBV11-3,CASSPRGGSNYGYTF,TGTGCCAGCAGCCCACGAGGGGGCTCCAACTATGGCTACACCTTC
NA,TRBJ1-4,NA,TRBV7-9,CASSGGLHDNEKLFF,TGTGCCAGCAGCGGAGGACTCCATGATAATGAAAAACTGTTTTTT
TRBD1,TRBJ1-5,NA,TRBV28,CASSLTGSNQPQHF,TGTGCCAGCAGTTTGACAGGGTCCAATCAGCCCCAGCATTTT
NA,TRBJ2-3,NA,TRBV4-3,CASSQERGDTQYF,TGCGCCAGCAGCCAAGAAAGGGGAGATACGCAGTATTTT
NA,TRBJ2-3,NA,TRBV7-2,CASRLGLVTDTQYF,TGTGCCAGCAGGCTGGGGCTGGTTACAGATACGCAGTATTTT
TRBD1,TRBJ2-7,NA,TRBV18,CASSPRTGGMTYEQYF,TGTGCCAGCTCACCAAGGACAGGGGGGATGACCTACGAGCAGTACTTC
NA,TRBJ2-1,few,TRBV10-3,CAISDLAPTGNEQFF,TGTGCCATCAGTGATCTAGCCCCCACGGGGAATGAGCAGTTCTTC
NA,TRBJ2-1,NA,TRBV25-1,CASSDEESWYNEQFF,TGTGCCAGCAGTGATGAGGAGAGTTGGTACAATGAGCAGTTCTTC
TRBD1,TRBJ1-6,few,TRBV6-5,CASSPGQEGSPLHF,TGTGCCAGCAGTCCTGGACAGGAAGGGTCACCCCTCCACTTT
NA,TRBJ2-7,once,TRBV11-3,CASNGGLTYEQYF,TGTGCCAGCAATGGCGGGCTGACCTACGAGCAGTACTTC
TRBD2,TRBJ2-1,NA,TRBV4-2,CASSQTSLAGGNEQFF,TGTGCCAGCAGCCAAACGTCGCTAGCGGGGGGGAATGAGCAGTTCTTC
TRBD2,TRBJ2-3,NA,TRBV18,CASSPLAGEGTDTQYF,TGTGCCAGCTCACCCCTAGCGGGAGAGGGCACAGATACGCAGTATTTT
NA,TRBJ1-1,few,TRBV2,CASSGELVEAFF,TGTGCCAGCAGTGGGGAGTTAGTAGAAGCTTTCTTT
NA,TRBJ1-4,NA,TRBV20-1,CGLGGNEKLFF,TGCGGCCTGGGGGGAAATGAAAAACTGTTTTTT
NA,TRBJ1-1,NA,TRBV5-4,CASSSDRFQVNTEAFF,TGTGCCAGCAGCTCTGACAGGTTCCAAGTGAACACTGAAGCTTTCTTT
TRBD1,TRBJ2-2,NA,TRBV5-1,CASTTGTGVGELFF,TGCGCCAGCACGACGGGGACAGGGGTCGGGGAGCTGTTTTTT
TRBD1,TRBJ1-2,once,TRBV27,CASSGQGGTGYTF,TGTGCCAGCAGTGGACAGGGGGGTACCGGCTACACCTTC
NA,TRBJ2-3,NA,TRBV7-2,CASSGWGWGTDTQYF,TGTGCCAGCAGCGGGTGGGGCTGGGGCACAGATACGCAGTATTTT
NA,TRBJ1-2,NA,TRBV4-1,CASSRGYRDEGYTF,TGCGCCAGCAGCCGGGGCTACAGGGACGAGGGCTACACCTTC
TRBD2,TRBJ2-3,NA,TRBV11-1,CASSEGREVTDTQYF,TGTGCCAGCAGCGAAGGGCGGGAGGTCACAGATACGCAGTATTTT
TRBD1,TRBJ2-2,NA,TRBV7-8,CASSPSTGTGELFF,TGTGCCAGCAGCCCATCGACAGGGACCGGGGAGCTGTTTTTT